A single sample gave rise to the 18 T cell receptor beta chains below, sequenced in a study of T cell responses to AZD1222 COVID-19 vaccine. TCRdb keeps only in-frame clones here, not all; method: immunoSEQ multiplex PCR. Of over 150,000 clones in the sample, about 87% are singletons; the top ten hold roughly 6%. The sequenced sample was peripheral blood, obtained on day 0 of AZD1222 vaccination. The receptors were gathered from an adult in good health.

CDR3 residues: CASSPDETQARRFF. For the CDR3, the DNA is TGTGCCAGCAGCCCTGATGAGACTCAGGCCCGGCGGTTCTTC. The V gene is TRBV9, the J gene TRBJ2-1; D not resolved. V was clipped by 4 bases and J by 15 bases, with 23 bases between them. Germline values: CDR1 SGDLS, CDR2 YYNGEE. The CDR3 extends over 14 amino acids. Complete variable domain (other parts from reference TRBV9 and TRBJ2-1): DSGVTQTPKHLITATGQRVTLRCSPRSGDLSVYWYQQSLDQGLQFLIQYYNGEERAKGNILERFSAQQFPDLHSELNLSSLELGDSALYFCASSPDETQARRFFGPGTRLTVL.

V is TRBV5-1 and J is TRBJ2-1; TRBD2 matches 10 bases. The CDR3 is 16 amino acids. Losses at the gene ends were 0 bases for V and 5 bases for J; bases not matched to a gene: 5. Germline V gene lookup returns CDR1 SGHRS and CDR2 YFSETQ. DNA for the CDR3: TGCGCCAGCAGCTTGGCAGGCAGCGGGGGGGACAATGAGCAGTTCTTC. It specifies CASSLAGSGGDNEQFF.

The rearrangement uses TRBV28 and TRBJ1-2; tentative D call: TRBD1 (5 bases). Germline loops: CDR1 MDHEN, CDR2 SYDVKM. Trimming pared 0 bases from V and 2 bases from J, leaving 10 bases between. CDR3 length: 15 residues. CDR3 region: CASSLWGRENYGYTF. In nucleotides, the CDR3 is TGTGCCAGCAGTTTATGGGGCAGGGAGAACTATGGCTACACCTTC.

The chain combines TRBV5-1 with TRBJ1-1; no firm D call. Germline values: CDR1 SGHRS, CDR2 YFSETQ. The CDR3 spans 15 residues. Trimming stripped 4 bases from V and 5 bases from J, with 18 bases between. CDR3 residues: CASSLGTPLETEAFF. As DNA, the CDR3 is TGCGCCAGCAGCCTTGGAACCCCTTTGGAAACTGAAGCTTTCTTT. Looking up the rest from reference TRBV5-1 and TRBJ1-1 gives the full variable domain: KAGVTQTPRYLIKTRGQQVTLSCSPISGHRSVSWYQQTPGQGLQFLFEYFSETQRNKGNFPGRFSGRQFSNSRSEMNVSTLELGDSALYLCASSLGTPLETEAFFGQGTRLTVV.

This clone was detected only a few times. The chain joins TRBV27 to TRBJ2-7; the D gene is possibly TRBD1 (6 bases). Germline CDR1 MNHEY, CDR2 SMNVEV (reference sequence). This CDR3 is 14 amino acids long. The V and J ends lost 2 bases and 3 bases respectively, with 11 bases between them. This CDR3 reads CASSLLGANYEQYF. CDR3 sequence (DNA): TGTGCCAGCAGTTTACTGGGGGCCAACTACGAGCAGTACTTC.

Regarding this clone: A junction boundary mismatches the germline segment, possibly from a read error. CDR3 sequence: CATSEPASAVGDHGLIF. The CDR3 nucleotides are TGTGCCACCAGTGAACCAGCCTCGGCGGTGGGGGATCACGGTCTCATTTTT. The chain is built from TRBV24-1 and TRBJ1-1; weak D call: TRBD1 (5 bases). This CDR3 region has 17 residues. Germline loops: CDR1 KGHDR, CDR2 SFDVKD.

This clone was seen just once. Only one base separates this from a far larger clonotype, so it likely reflects a read error. V and J are TRBV11-2 and TRBJ2-5; unclear D gene. The V and J ends lost 0 bases and 4 bases respectively, with 0 bases between them. Germline CDR1 reads SGHAT; CDR2 reads FQNNGV. The CDR3 extends over 11 amino acids. The CDR3 here is CASSLEETQYF. The DNA for the CDR3 is TGTGCCAGCAGCTTAGAAGAGACCCAGTACTTC.

The chain is built from TRBV13 and TRBJ2-5, with 10 nucleotides matching TRBD1. This CDR3 region has 14 residues. CDR1 and CDR2 from the germline V gene are PRHDT and FYEKMQ (reference sequence). Trimming removed 4 bases from V and 4 bases from J; junction bases left unmatched: 3. CDR3 amino acids: CASSSGTGVETQYF. As DNA, the CDR3 is TGTGCCAGCAGCTCCGGGACAGGGGTAGAGACCCAGTACTTC.

This chain uses TRBV9 with TRBJ2-7; D may correspond to TRBD1 or TRBD2 (5 bases each). This CDR3 contains 13 residues. V was shortened by 0 bases and J by 6 bases, with 10 bases between the two germline ends. CDR1 and CDR2 (germline): SGDLS, YYNGEE. The CDR3 DNA is TGTGCCAGCAGCGTAGCTAATGGGGGCGAGCAGTACTTC. The encoded protein is CASSVANGGEQYF.

The CDR3 DNA is TGTGCCAGTAGTATCGGGGACAGTAAGATGGAGAGCTACACCTTC. Residues: CASSIGDSKMESYTF. The chain couples TRBV19 to TRBJ1-2; 7 nucleotides line up with TRBD1. J was trimmed by 9 bases and V by 3 bases; bases with no gene match: 13. The germline gives CDR1 LNHDA, CDR2 SQIVND (reference sequence). The CDR3 length is 15 residues.

The chain recombines TRBV6-2 or TRBV6-3 with TRBJ2-3, with D unresolved. This CDR3 comprises 13 residues. The V and J ends lost 3 bases and 2 bases respectively, with 6 bases between them. Looked up from germline, CDR1 is MNHEY and CDR2 is SVGEGT. The CDR3, as DNA: TGTGCCAGCAGTTATTCCCCCACAGATACGCAGTATTTT. Translation: CASSYSPTDTQYF.

The chain combines TRBV4-3 with TRBJ1-1; D uncertain. V was clipped by 4 bases and J by 0 bases, with 9 bases between them. The germline CDR1 and CDR2 sequences are LGHNA and YSLEER. CDR3 size: 14 residues. The CDR3 nucleotides are TGCGCCAGCAGCCCAGAGGGCATGAACACTGAAGCTTTCTTT. Its protein is CASSPEGMNTEAFF.

The chain couples TRBV4-3 to TRBJ1-1; D unclear. V dropped 2 bases and J dropped 2 bases, with 9 bases sitting between them. Germline CDR1 reads LGHNA; CDR2 reads YSLEER. The CDR3 totals 14 residues. The CDR3 DNA sequence: TGCGCCAGCAGCCAATTCCAACTAAACACTGAAGCTTTCTTT. This translates into CASSQFQLNTEAFF.

This chain connects TRBV4-2 to TRBJ1-5; D is possibly TRBD1 (6 bases). The CDR3 loop spans 17 amino acids. The V and J ends lost 3 bases and 6 bases respectively, with 21 bases between them. The germline CDR1 and CDR2 sequences are LGHNA and YNFKEQ. The CDR3 DNA reads TGTGCCAGCAGCCATCAGGGTCAGGGGCGAGGGGTTCAGCCCCAGCATTTT. It encodes CASSHQGQGRGVQPQHF.

J is TRBJ1-2 and V is TRBV2; TRBD1 might be the D (5 bases). With 2 bases removed from V and 3 bases from J, the gap between germline ends came to 10 bases. The germline V gene encodes CDR1 SNHLY and CDR2 FYNNEI. CDR3 length: 14 amino acids. The CDR3 nucleotides read TGTGCCAGCAGTGAAAGAGGGACTTACTATGGCTACACCTTC. Residues: CASSERGTYYGYTF.

The V call is TRBV6-5, the J call TRBJ2-5, with TRBD2 matching over 8 bases. Germline V lookup: CDR1 MNHEY, CDR2 SVGAGI. The V gene end was trimmed by 2 bases and the J gene end by 2 bases; junction bases not matched to a gene: 7. CDR3 length: 16 amino acids. The CDR3 spells CASSYLGSGTQETQYF. The CDR3 DNA follows: TGTGCCAGCAGTTACCTGGGTAGCGGGACTCAAGAGACCCAGTACTTC.

This clone was counted once. The chain employs TRBV6-2 or TRBV6-3 and TRBJ2-7; 14 bases align to TRBD2. Losses at the gene ends were 4 bases for V and 4 bases for J; bases not matched to a gene: 12. Germline loops: CDR1 MNHEY, CDR2 SVGEGT. The CDR3 loop spans 18 amino acids. The CDR3 spells CASSSKPGTSGRSYEQYF. The CDR3 DNA reads TGTGCCAGCAGTTCCAAGCCCGGGACTAGCGGGAGATCGTACGAGCAGTACTTC.

The CDR3 protein is CASSYTDTGVSYTF. The CDR3 DNA reads as TGTGCCAGCAGTTACACGGATACAGGGGTGAGCTACACCTTC. The chain links TRBV6-5 to TRBJ1-2; 7 positions agree with TRBD1. This CDR3 is 14 amino acids long. Germline V gene lookup returns CDR1 MNHEY and CDR2 SVGAGI. The V segment lost 2 bases and the J segment 9 bases; nucleotides outside the gene matches: 9.